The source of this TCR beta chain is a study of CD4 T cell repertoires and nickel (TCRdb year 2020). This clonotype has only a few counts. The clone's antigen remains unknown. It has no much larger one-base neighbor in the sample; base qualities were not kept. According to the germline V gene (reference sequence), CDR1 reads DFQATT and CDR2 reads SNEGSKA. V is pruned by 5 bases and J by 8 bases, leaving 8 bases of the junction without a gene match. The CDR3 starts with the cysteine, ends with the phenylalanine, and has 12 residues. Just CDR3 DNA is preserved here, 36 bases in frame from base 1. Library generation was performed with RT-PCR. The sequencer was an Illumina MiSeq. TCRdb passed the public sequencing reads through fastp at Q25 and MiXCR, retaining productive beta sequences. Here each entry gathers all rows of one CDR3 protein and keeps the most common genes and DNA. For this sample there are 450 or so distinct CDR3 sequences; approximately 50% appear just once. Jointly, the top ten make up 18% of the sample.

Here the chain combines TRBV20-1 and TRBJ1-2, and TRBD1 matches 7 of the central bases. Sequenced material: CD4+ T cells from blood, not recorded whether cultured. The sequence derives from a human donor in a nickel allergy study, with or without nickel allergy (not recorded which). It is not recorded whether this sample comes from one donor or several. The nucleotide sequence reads TGCAGTGCTCACCACAGGGGAGAAGGCTACACCTTC. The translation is CSAHHRGEGYTF.